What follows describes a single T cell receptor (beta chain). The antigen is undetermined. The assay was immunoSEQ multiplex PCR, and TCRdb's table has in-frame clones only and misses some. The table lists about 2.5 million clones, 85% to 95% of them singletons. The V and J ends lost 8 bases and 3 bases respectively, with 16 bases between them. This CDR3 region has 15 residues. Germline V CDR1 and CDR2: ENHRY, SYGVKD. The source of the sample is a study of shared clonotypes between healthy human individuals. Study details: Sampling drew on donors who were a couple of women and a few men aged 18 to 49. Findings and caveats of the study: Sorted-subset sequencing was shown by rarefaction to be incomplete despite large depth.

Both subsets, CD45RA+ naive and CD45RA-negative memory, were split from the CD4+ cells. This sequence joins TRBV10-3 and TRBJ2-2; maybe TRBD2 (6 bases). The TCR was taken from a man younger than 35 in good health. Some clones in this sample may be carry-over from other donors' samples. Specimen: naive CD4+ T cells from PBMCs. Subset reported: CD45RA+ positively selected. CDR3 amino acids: CAIGTLLRDTGELFF. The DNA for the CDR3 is TGTGCCATCGGGACTCTTCTGAGGGACACCGGGGAGCTGTTTTTT.